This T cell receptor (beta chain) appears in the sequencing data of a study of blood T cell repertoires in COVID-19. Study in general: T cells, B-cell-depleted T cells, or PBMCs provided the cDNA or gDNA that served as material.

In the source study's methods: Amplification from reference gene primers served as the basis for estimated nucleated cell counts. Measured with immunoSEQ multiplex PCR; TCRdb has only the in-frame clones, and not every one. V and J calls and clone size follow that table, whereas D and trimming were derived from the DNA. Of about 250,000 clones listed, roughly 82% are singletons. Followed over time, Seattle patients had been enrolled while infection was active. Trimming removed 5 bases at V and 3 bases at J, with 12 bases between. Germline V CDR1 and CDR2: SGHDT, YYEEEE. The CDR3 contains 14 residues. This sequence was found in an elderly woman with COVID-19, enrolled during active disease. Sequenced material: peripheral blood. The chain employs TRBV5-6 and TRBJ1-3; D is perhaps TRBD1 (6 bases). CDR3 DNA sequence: TGTGCCAGCAGTCCGGACAGACTTGGAAACACCATATATTTT. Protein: CASSPDRLGNTIYF. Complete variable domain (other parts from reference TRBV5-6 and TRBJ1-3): DAGVTQSPTHLIKTRGQQVTLRCSPKSGHDTVSWYQQALGQGPQFIFQYYEEEERQRGNFPDRFSGHQFPNYSSELNVNALLLGDSALYLCASSPDRLGNTIYFGEGSWLTVV.